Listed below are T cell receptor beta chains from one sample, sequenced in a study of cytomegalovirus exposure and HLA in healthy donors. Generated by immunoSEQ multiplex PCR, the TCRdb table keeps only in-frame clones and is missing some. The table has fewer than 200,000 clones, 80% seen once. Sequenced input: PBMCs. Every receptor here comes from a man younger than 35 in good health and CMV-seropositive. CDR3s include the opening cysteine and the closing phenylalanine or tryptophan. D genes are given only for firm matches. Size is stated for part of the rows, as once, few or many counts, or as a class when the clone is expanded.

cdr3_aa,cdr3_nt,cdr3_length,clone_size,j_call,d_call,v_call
CASSEIAGGPRETQYF,TGTGCCAGTAGCGAAATAGCGGGGGGGCCCCGAGAGACCCAGTACTTC,16,NA,TRBJ2-5,TRBD2,TRBV19
CASSTRTRGNTEAFF,TGTGCCAGCAGTACGAGGACAAGGGGGAACACTGAAGCTTTCTTT,15,NA,TRBJ1-1,NA,TRBV6-5
CASSQSPSGRKETQYF,TGCGCCAGCAGCCAAAGCCCAAGCGGGAGAAAAGAGACCCAGTACTTC,16,NA,TRBJ2-5,TRBD2,TRBV4-1
CASSPGQGANYGYTF,TGTGCCAGCAGCCCTGGACAGGGAGCTAACTATGGCTACACCTTC,15,NA,TRBJ1-2,TRBD1,TRBV7-2
CASSSGLAGGYEQYF,TGTGCCAGCAGTTCGGGACTAGCGGGAGGCTACGAGCAGTACTTC,15,NA,TRBJ2-7,TRBD2,TRBV6-5
CASSPRGAGADYGYTF,TGTGCCAGCAGCCCGAGAGGAGCAGGGGCCGACTATGGCTACACCTTC,16,NA,TRBJ1-2,NA,TRBV9
CASSPGLNNEQFF,TGTGCCAGCAGCCCAGGTCTAAACAATGAGCAGTTCTTC,13,NA,TRBJ2-1,NA,TRBV13
CASSRILGENEQFF,TGTGCCAGCAGCAGGATTCTAGGAGAGAATGAGCAGTTCTTC,14,NA,TRBJ2-1,NA,TRBV11-2
CASSVPAGGAGANVLTF,TGTGCCAGCAGCGTACCGGCAGGGGGCGCTGGGGCCAACGTCCTGACTTTC,17,NA,TRBJ2-6,TRBD1,TRBV7-9
CASSLSSRGTQYF,TGTGCCAGCAGTTTAAGCTCAAGAGGTACGCAGTATTTT,13,once,TRBJ2-3,NA,TRBV27
CASSWWTVSSYNEQFF,TGTGCCAGCAGCTGGTGGACTGTGAGCTCCTACAATGAGCAGTTCTTC,16,NA,TRBJ2-1,NA,TRBV11-2
CASSSARGTYYGYTF,TGCGCCAGCAGCTCCGCCCGGGGGACCTACTATGGCTACACCTTC,15,NA,TRBJ1-2,NA,TRBV5-1
CASSPPDRPDTQYF,TGTGCCAGCTCACCACCGGACAGACCAGATACGCAGTATTTT,14,NA,TRBJ2-3,NA,TRBV18
CASSSQGNTEAFF,TGTGCCAGCAGCTCGCAGGGGAACACTGAAGCTTTCTTT,13,NA,TRBJ1-1,NA,TRBV5-4
CASSLVDGVRGHADTGELFF,TGTGCCAGCAGCTTAGTCGACGGAGTCAGGGGGCATGCCGACACCGGGGAGCTGTTTTTT,20,NA,TRBJ2-2,TRBD1,TRBV7-6
CASSRGWQGHSPLHF,TGTGCCAGCAGCCGAGGGTGGCAGGGGCATTCACCCCTCCACTTT,15,NA,TRBJ1-6,NA,TRBV6-5
CASSQFTDHADEQFF,TGCGCCAGCAGCCAATTTACAGACCATGCCGATGAGCAGTTCTTC,15,few,TRBJ2-1,NA,TRBV4-1
CASSLVGALITDTQYF,TGCGCCAGCAGCTTGGTTGGGGCGTTAATCACAGATACGCAGTATTTT,16,NA,TRBJ2-3,NA,TRBV5-1
CATSWPHQGGQEETQYF,TGTGCCACCAGCTGGCCCCACCAGGGAGGGCAGGAAGAGACCCAGTACTTC,17,once,TRBJ2-5,TRBD2,TRBV15
CAVSSGLDKNIQYF,TGTGCCGTCAGCTCGGGGTTGGACAAAAACATTCAGTACTTC,14,NA,TRBJ2-4,NA,TRBV10-3
CATLKGQGSHEQYF,TGTGCCACCCTAAAGGGACAGGGATCACACGAGCAGTACTTC,14,few,TRBJ2-7,TRBD1,TRBV6-5
CASSPPERHDTGELFF,TGTGCCAGCAGCCCGCCTGAACGACATGACACCGGGGAGCTGTTTTTT,16,NA,TRBJ2-2,NA,TRBV11-3
CASSSLYLTGGGRYTF,TGTGCCAGCAGCTCGCTCTATTTGACAGGGGGCGGGCGCTACACCTTC,16,few,TRBJ1-2,NA,TRBV12-1
CASSPDRRFAKLFF,TGTGCCAGCAGTCCGGACAGGCGATTTGCAAAACTGTTTTTT,14,NA,TRBJ1-4,TRBD1,TRBV27
CASRGGGNTEAFF,TGTGCCAGCAGGGGCGGGGGGAACACTGAAGCTTTCTTT,13,NA,TRBJ1-1,NA,TRBV5-4
CAMQREPTGELFF,TGTGCTATGCAACGGGAGCCCACCGGGGAGCTGTTTTTT,13,once,TRBJ2-2,NA,TRBV30
CASSGQGFDQSASTDTQYF,TGTGCCAGTAGTGGACAGGGTTTCGATCAGTCCGCTAGCACAGATACGCAGTATTTT,19,NA,TRBJ2-3,TRBD1,TRBV19
CASREGTASLHF,TGTGCCAGCAGAGAAGGGACAGCTAGTCTCCACTTT,12,medium-sized,TRBJ1-6,TRBD1,TRBV6-5
CASSPGSSYEQYF,TGTGCCAGCAGCCCGGGAAGCTCCTACGAGCAGTACTTC,13,few,TRBJ2-7,NA,TRBV6-5
CASSSGGRTGQETQYF,TGTGCCAGCAGCTCGGGGGGGAGGACAGGACAAGAGACCCAGTACTTC,16,once,TRBJ2-5,NA,TRBV11-3
CSVKLGGGGETQYF,TGCAGCGTTAAGTTGGGCGGTGGAGGGGAGACCCAGTACTTC,14,NA,TRBJ2-5,NA,TRBV29-1